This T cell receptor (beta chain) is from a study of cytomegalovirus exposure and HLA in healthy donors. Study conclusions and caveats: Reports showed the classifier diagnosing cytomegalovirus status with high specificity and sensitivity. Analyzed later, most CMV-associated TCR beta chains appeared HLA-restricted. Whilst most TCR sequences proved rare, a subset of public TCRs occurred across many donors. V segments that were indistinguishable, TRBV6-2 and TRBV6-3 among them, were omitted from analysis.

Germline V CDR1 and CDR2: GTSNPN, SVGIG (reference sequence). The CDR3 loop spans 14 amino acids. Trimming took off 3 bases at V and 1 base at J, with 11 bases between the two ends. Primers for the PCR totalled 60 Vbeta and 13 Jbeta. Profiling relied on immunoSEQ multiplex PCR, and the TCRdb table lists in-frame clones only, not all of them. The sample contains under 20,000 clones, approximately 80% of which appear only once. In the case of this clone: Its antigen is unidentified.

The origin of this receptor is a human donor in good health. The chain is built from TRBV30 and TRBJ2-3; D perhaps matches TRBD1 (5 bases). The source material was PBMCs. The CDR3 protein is CAWRGQGGTDTQYF. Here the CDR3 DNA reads TGTGCCTGGAGGGGGCAGGGCGGCACAGATACGCAGTATTTT. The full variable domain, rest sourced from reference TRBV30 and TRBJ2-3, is SQTIHQWPATLVQPVGSPLSLECTVEGTSNPNLYWYRQAAGRGLQLLFYSVGIGQISSEVPQNLSASRPQDRQFILSSKKLLLSDSGFYLCAWRGQGGTDTQYFGPGTRLTVL.